This TCR beta chain was captured by sequencing in a study of cytomegalovirus exposure and HLA in healthy donors. Germline V gene sequence: CDR1 SGHNT, CDR2 YYREEE (reference sequence). Trimming took 4 bases from V and 10 from J; bases not matched to a gene: 13. This CDR3 has 15 amino acids. In the PCR, 60 Vbeta and 13 Jbeta primers were used. The table came from immunoSEQ multiplex PCR; TCRdb's copy has only in-frame clones and leaves some out. The sample records around 120,000 clones, 50% to 65% being singletons. The clonotype originates from a man in his thirties or forties in good health and CMV-seropositive. The chain links TRBV5-4 to TRBJ2-1, with 8 bases identical to TRBD2. The source material was PBMCs. CDR3 loop: CASSGGLGTDREQFF. The CDR3 bases are TGTGCCAGCAGCGGGGGACTAGGGACCGACCGGGAGCAGTTCTTC.